This entry features one T cell receptor (beta chain) sequence. This entry comes from a study of T cells expressing NK-cell markers. TCRdb re-called the 5' RACE reads; every CDR3 protein appears as one record, without DNA. The sample includes about 550,000 distinct CDR3 sequences. The CDR3 consists of 20 residues. Germline loops: CDR1 SGHAT, CDR2 FQNNGV. Sequencing was carried out using blood T cells: a sorted CD56 or NKG2C T cell subset, CD4+ or CD8+ T cells, or bulk PBMC T cells (not recorded which). This TCR was sampled from a man between 18 and 29 years old in good health. The chain is built from TRBV11-2 and TRBJ2-6; there is no DNA to check the TCRdb D call of TRBD1. The CDR3 region is CASSNPDRRPTLSGANVLTF. Together with reference TRBV11-2 and TRBJ2-6, the CDR3 gives the full variable domain: EAGVAQSPRYKIIEKRQSVAFWCNPISGHATLYWYQQILGQGPKLLIQFQNNGVVDDSQLPKDRFSAERLKGVDSTLKIQPAKLEDSAVYLCASSNPDRRPTLSGANVLTFGAGSRLTVL.